This entry is about one T cell receptor beta chain. Its antigen is as yet unknown. The V and J ends lost 4 bases and 6 bases, in that order; junction bases with no gene match: 8. This CDR3 comprises 15 residues. Germline CDR1 reads SGDLS; CDR2 reads YYNGEE. The method was immunoSEQ multiplex PCR; TCRdb's version includes in-frame clones alone and lacks a portion of them. This sample carries about 10,000 clones, approximately 65% of them seen once, and the ten largest clones take 0.57%. The data were taken from a study of regulatory dendritic cells for organ transplantation. Study-wide context: LPS was added to dendritic cell cultures on day 6.

Study results and caveats: Naive CD4+ and CD8+ repertoires were highly diverse; memory CD8+ was most oligoclonal. Mature dendritic cells appeared to drive more memory CD8+ clonal expansion than regulatory ones.

CFSE-labeled sorted T cells met regulatory or mature dendritic cells for four to five days. CD4+ or CD8+ T cells were sorted as naive CD45RA+ or memory CD45RO+. The chain links TRBV9 to TRBJ2-7; 12 bases match TRBD1. The TCR was taken from a human donor in good health. The sample comprised naive CD4+ T cells from blood cultured with dendritic cells. Subset in this sample: CD45RA+ naive T cells. This CDR3 reads CASSPSGTGGFEQYF. Here the CDR3 DNA reads TGTGCCAGCAGCCCCTCCGGGACAGGGGGCTTCGAGCAGTACTTC.